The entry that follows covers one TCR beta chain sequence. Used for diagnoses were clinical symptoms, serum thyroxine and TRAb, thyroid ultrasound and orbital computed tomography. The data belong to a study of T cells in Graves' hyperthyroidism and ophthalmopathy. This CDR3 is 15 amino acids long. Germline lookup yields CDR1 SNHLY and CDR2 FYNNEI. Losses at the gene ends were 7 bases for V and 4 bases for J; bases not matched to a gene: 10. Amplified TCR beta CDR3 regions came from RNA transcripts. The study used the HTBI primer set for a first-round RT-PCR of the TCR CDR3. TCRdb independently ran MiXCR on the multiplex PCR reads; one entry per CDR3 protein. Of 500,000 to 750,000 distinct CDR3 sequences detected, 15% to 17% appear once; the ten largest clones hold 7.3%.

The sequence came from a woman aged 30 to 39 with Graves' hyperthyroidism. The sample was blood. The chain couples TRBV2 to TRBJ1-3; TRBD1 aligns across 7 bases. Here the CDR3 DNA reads TGTGCCAGCAACCGACAGGGTCCGCAGGGAAACACCATATATTTT. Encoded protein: CASNRQGPQGNTIYF.